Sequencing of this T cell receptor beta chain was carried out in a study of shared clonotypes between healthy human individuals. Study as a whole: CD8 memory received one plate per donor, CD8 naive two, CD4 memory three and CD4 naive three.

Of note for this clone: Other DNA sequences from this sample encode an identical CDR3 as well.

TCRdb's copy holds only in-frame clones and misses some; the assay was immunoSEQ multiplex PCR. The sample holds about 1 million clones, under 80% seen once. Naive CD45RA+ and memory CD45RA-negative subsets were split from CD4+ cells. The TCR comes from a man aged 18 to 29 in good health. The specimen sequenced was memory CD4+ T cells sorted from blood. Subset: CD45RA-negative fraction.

In DNA, the CDR3 is TGCGCCAGCGGAGGGACAGGGGGAAACTATGGCTACACCTTC. Its translation is CASGGTGGNYGYTF. The chain combines TRBV5-1 with TRBJ1-2, with 11 bases aligning to TRBD1. The V gene's germline CDR1 is SGHRS and CDR2 YFSETQ. The CDR3 extends over 14 amino acids. J was trimmed by 2 bases and V by 7 bases; bases with no gene match: 4.